This is a list of T cell receptor beta chains from one sample in a study of T-cell memory formation after mild COVID-19. TCRdb reprocessed the 5' RACE reads with MiXCR, giving one entry per CDR3 protein. The profile shows 350,000 to 400,000 distinct CDR3 sequences, under 25% of them singletons. Sequencing input: PBMCs or a T cell subset sorted from them (not recorded which). The source is an adult woman who had mild COVID-19 (a few samples of this study predate the infection). Cell type and time point are not known. Each CDR3 is given with its conserved first and last residue. The order of the fields is V gene, clone size, J gene, D gene, CDR3 protein, CDR3 DNA. A D gene is named only where the DNA matches it firmly. Rows give clone size only sometimes, using once, few, many, or a class for an expanded clone.

V gene: TRBV5-1; clone size: once; J gene: TRBJ1-2; D gene: TRBD1; CDR3 protein: CASSLATGDRGYTF; CDR3 DNA: TGCGCCAGCAGCTTGGCGACAGGGGACCGTGGCTACACCTTC
V gene: TRBV4-1; clone size: few; J gene: TRBJ2-7; D gene: TRBD1; CDR3 protein: CASSQGTGEPYEQYF; CDR3 DNA: TGCGCCAGCAGCCAGGGGACAGGAGAACCCTACGAGCAGTACTTC
V gene: TRBV20-1; clone size: few; J gene: TRBJ1-2; D gene: TRBD1; CDR3 protein: CSAGQGIGYTF; CDR3 DNA: TGCAGTGCTGGACAGGGCATCGGCTACACCTTC
V gene: TRBV29-1; clone size: many; J gene: TRBJ2-7; D gene: .; CDR3 protein: CSVTIPETLSYEQYF; CDR3 DNA: TGCAGCGTTACGATTCCGGAGACCCTTTCCTACGAGCAGTACTTC
V gene: TRBV24-1; clone size: .; J gene: TRBJ2-6; D gene: TRBD1; CDR3 protein: CATSSTGIRANVLTF; CDR3 DNA: TGTGCCACCAGTTCGACAGGGATTAGGGCCAACGTCCTGACTTTC
V gene: TRBV5-6; clone size: once; J gene: TRBJ1-2; D gene: TRBD1; CDR3 protein: CASSTRQGRAYGYTF; CDR3 DNA: TGTGCCAGCAGCACCAGACAGGGGAGGGCCTATGGCTACACCTTC
V gene: TRBV4-1; clone size: .; J gene: TRBJ1-5; D gene: .; CDR3 protein: CASSRGDQQPQHF; CDR3 DNA: TGCGCCAGCAGCCGGGGGGATCAGCAGCCCCAGCATTTT
V gene: TRBV20-1; clone size: few; J gene: TRBJ2-5; D gene: TRBD2; CDR3 protein: CSARGREGYQETQYF; CDR3 DNA: TGCAGTGCTAGGGGGCGGGAGGGCTATCAAGAGACCCAGTACTTC
V gene: TRBV7-6; clone size: .; J gene: TRBJ2-7; D gene: .; CDR3 protein: CASSLEGRSSYEQYF; CDR3 DNA: TGTGCCAGCAGCTTAGAGGGAAGGAGCTCCTACGAGCAGTACTTC
V gene: TRBV12-3/TRBV12-4; clone size: few; J gene: TRBJ2-7; D gene: TRBD1; CDR3 protein: CASSPTGGIYEQYF; CDR3 DNA: TGTGCCAGCAGTCCAACAGGGGGCATTTACGAGCAGTACTTC
V gene: TRBV5-6; clone size: .; J gene: TRBJ2-2; D gene: .; CDR3 protein: CASSLNIGRNTGELFF; CDR3 DNA: TGTGCCAGCAGCTTGAATATTGGTAGGAACACCGGGGAGCTGTTTTTT
V gene: TRBV7-6; clone size: .; J gene: TRBJ2-3; D gene: .; CDR3 protein: CASSPVVGVGDTQYF; CDR3 DNA: TGTGCCAGCAGCCCCGTCGTGGGGGTGGGAGATACGCAGTATTTT
V gene: TRBV20-1; clone size: few; J gene: TRBJ1-5; D gene: TRBD1; CDR3 protein: CSARIQGPYSNQPQHF; CDR3 DNA: TGCAGTGCCAGGATACAGGGGCCCTATAGCAATCAGCCCCAGCATTTT
V gene: TRBV9; clone size: few; J gene: TRBJ1-6; D gene: .; CDR3 protein: CASSVDSGTDNSPLHF; CDR3 DNA: TGTGCCAGCAGCGTAGATTCTGGGACGGATAATTCACCCCTCCACTTT
V gene: TRBV5-1; clone size: few; J gene: TRBJ1-6; D gene: .; CDR3 protein: CASSLYEAGRVVSPLHF; CDR3 DNA: TGCGCCAGCAGCTTGTACGAGGCCGGCAGGGTTGTTTCACCCCTCCACTTT
V gene: TRBV24-1; clone size: .; J gene: TRBJ2-3; D gene: .; CDR3 protein: CATSRAYTDTQYF; CDR3 DNA: TGTGCCACCTCCCGGGCCTACACAGATACGCAGTATTTT
V gene: TRBV7-9; clone size: .; J gene: TRBJ2-5; D gene: .; CDR3 protein: CASSSPLRASAETQYF; CDR3 DNA: TGTGCCAGCAGCTCTCCTCTCCGGGCTTCGGCGGAGACCCAGTACTTC
V gene: TRBV6-2/TRBV6-3; clone size: .; J gene: TRBJ2-1; D gene: TRBD2; CDR3 protein: CASSYQLAGVGEQFF; CDR3 DNA: TGTGCCAGCAGTTACCAACTAGCGGGAGTTGGTGAGCAGTTCTTC
V gene: TRBV20-1; clone size: .; J gene: TRBJ1-2; D gene: .; CDR3 protein: CSASPSGGYTF; CDR3 DNA: TGCAGTGCTAGTCCTAGCGGAGGCTACACCTTC
V gene: TRBV5-1; clone size: few; J gene: TRBJ2-3; D gene: TRBD2; CDR3 protein: CASSLTSGPSTDTQYF; CDR3 DNA: TGCGCCAGCAGCTTGACTAGCGGACCTAGCACAGATACGCAGTATTTT
V gene: TRBV20-1; clone size: .; J gene: TRBJ2-7; D gene: .; CDR3 protein: CSANDLVFEQYF; CDR3 DNA: TGCAGTGCCAACGACCTAGTTTTCGAGCAGTACTTC
V gene: TRBV12-3/TRBV12-4; clone size: few; J gene: TRBJ1-5; D gene: TRBD1; CDR3 protein: CASTAGQRNQPQHF; CDR3 DNA: TGTGCCAGCACTGCGGGACAGCGCAATCAGCCCCAGCATTTT
V gene: TRBV12-3/TRBV12-4; clone size: .; J gene: TRBJ1-1; D gene: .; CDR3 protein: CASRVNTEAFF; CDR3 DNA: TGTGCCAGCAGGGTGAACACTGAAGCTTTCTTT
V gene: TRBV12-3/TRBV12-4; clone size: few; J gene: TRBJ2-7; D gene: TRBD2; CDR3 protein: CASSKTSGRAGYEQYF; CDR3 DNA: TGTGCCAGCAGCAAGACTAGCGGGAGGGCCGGATACGAGCAGTACTTC
V gene: TRBV5-1; clone size: .; J gene: TRBJ2-2; D gene: .; CDR3 protein: CASRPDLTNTGELFF; CDR3 DNA: TGCGCCAGCAGGCCGGACTTGACGAACACCGGGGAGCTGTTTTTT
V gene: TRBV4-1; clone size: .; J gene: TRBJ2-3; D gene: .; CDR3 protein: CASKNRATDTQYF; CDR3 DNA: TGCGCCAGCAAAAACAGGGCCACAGATACGCAGTATTTT
V gene: TRBV9; clone size: .; J gene: TRBJ2-1; D gene: TRBD2; CDR3 protein: CASSGGLSGSHEQFF; CDR3 DNA: TGTGCCAGCAGCGGGGGGCTCAGCGGGAGCCATGAGCAGTTCTTC
V gene: TRBV6-1; clone size: .; J gene: TRBJ2-1; D gene: .; CDR3 protein: CASSDGGFQDEQFF; CDR3 DNA: TGTGCCAGCAGTGATGGGGGTTTTCAAGATGAGCAGTTCTTC
V gene: TRBV6-4; clone size: few; J gene: TRBJ1-1; D gene: .; CDR3 protein: CASSEGMNTEAFF; CDR3 DNA: TGTGCCAGCAGTGAGGGTATGAACACTGAAGCTTTCTTT
V gene: TRBV20-1; clone size: .; J gene: TRBJ1-2; D gene: TRBD1; CDR3 protein: CSARGSSNYGYTF; CDR3 DNA: TGCAGTGCCAGGGGGTCCAGTAACTATGGCTACACCTTC
V gene: TRBV12-3/TRBV12-4; clone size: .; J gene: TRBJ1-2; D gene: .; CDR3 protein: CASSLGTYGYTF; CDR3 DNA: TGTGCCAGCAGTTTAGGAACCTATGGCTACACCTTC
V gene: TRBV30; clone size: .; J gene: TRBJ1-2; D gene: .; CDR3 protein: CAWSPDGNYGYTF; CDR3 DNA: TGTGCCTGGAGCCCGGACGGGAACTATGGCTACACCTTC
V gene: TRBV29-1; clone size: many; J gene: TRBJ2-2; D gene: TRBD2; CDR3 protein: CSVESGGANTGELFF; CDR3 DNA: TGCAGCGTTGAATCGGGGGGAGCGAACACCGGGGAGCTGTTTTTT
V gene: TRBV5-1; clone size: few; J gene: TRBJ2-5; D gene: TRBD1; CDR3 protein: CASSLRGREETQYF; CDR3 DNA: TGCGCCAGCAGCTTGAGGGGGCGCGAAGAGACCCAGTACTTC
V gene: TRBV7-9; clone size: .; J gene: TRBJ1-2; D gene: .; CDR3 protein: CASSLAPQGGGYTF; CDR3 DNA: TGTGCCAGCAGCTTAGCGCCGCAGGGAGGTGGCTACACCTTC
V gene: TRBV19; clone size: few; J gene: TRBJ2-3; D gene: .; CDR3 protein: CASSIVGTPTDTQYF; CDR3 DNA: TGTGCCAGTAGTATCGTCGGGACTCCCACAGATACGCAGTATTTT
V gene: TRBV20-1; clone size: .; J gene: TRBJ1-1; D gene: TRBD1; CDR3 protein: CSARGYPLSNQGGVVDTEAFF; CDR3 DNA: TGCAGTGCTAGAGGATACCCCCTGTCGAACCAGGGGGGGGTTGTGGACACTGAAGCTTTCTTT
V gene: TRBV7-9; clone size: .; J gene: TRBJ2-3; D gene: .; CDR3 protein: CASSFEVPDTQYF; CDR3 DNA: TGTGCCAGCAGCTTTGAGGTCCCAGATACGCAGTATTTT
V gene: TRBV5-1; clone size: few; J gene: TRBJ2-7; D gene: TRBD1; CDR3 protein: CASSDRDRYSYEQYF; CDR3 DNA: TGCGCCAGCAGCGACCGGGACAGGTATTCCTACGAGCAGTACTTC
V gene: TRBV6-5; clone size: few; J gene: TRBJ2-1; D gene: TRBD2; CDR3 protein: CASRLAANNEQFF; CDR3 DNA: TGTGCCAGCAGACTAGCGGCAAACAATGAGCAGTTCTTC